This T cell receptor beta chain was retrieved from a study of shared clonotypes between healthy human individuals. This CDR3 has 13 amino acids. Template for every sorted-subset replicate PCR totaled about 0.2 ug DNA, 30,000 to 35,000 T cell genomes. Using immunoSEQ multiplex PCR, the repertoire was profiled, and TCRdb retains in-frame clones only, with some absent. The sample holds approximately 1.4 million clones, approximately 98% seen once. Regarding this clone: Antigen: not known.

Donors included only healthy HIV-negative adults lacking recent acute infections or vaccinations. A split of CD4+ cells into CD45RA+ naive and CD45RA-negative memory subsets was performed. Overall study results and limits: Among donors, the sharing of clonotypes was expected to be influenced by sequencing depth.

This sequence originates from a man under 40 in good health. The chain is built from TRBV12-1 and TRBJ2-4. TRBV12-1 is shown as a pseudogene. Sequences were obtained from naive CD4+ T cells sorted from blood. Specified subset: CD45RA+ positively selected. The CDR3 here is CAYKRARKNIQYF. The DNA for the CDR3 is TGTGCCTATAAAAGGGCGAGGAAAAACATTCAGTACTTC.